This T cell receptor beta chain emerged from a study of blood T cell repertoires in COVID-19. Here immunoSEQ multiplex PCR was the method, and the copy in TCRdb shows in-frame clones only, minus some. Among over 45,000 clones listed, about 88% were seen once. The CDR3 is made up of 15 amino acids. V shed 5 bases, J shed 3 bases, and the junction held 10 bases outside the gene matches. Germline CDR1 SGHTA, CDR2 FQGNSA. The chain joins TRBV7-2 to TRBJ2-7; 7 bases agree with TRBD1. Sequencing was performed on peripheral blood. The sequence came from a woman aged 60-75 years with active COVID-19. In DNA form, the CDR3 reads TGTGCCAGCAGCCCGACAGGGATCTCGGACTACGAGCAGTACTTC. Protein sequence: CASSPTGISDYEQYF.